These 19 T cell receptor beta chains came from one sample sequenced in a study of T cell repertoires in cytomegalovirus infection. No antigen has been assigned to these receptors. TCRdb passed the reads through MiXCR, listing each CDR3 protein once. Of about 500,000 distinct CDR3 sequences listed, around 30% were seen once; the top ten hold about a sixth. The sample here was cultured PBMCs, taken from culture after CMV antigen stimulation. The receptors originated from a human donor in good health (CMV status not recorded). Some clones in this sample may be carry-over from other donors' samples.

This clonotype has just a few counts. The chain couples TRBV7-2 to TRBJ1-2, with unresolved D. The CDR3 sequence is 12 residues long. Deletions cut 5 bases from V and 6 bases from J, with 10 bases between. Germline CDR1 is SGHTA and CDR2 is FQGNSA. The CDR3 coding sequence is TGTGCCAGCAGCGGACGGAGAAATGGCTACACCTTC. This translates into CASSGRRNGYTF.

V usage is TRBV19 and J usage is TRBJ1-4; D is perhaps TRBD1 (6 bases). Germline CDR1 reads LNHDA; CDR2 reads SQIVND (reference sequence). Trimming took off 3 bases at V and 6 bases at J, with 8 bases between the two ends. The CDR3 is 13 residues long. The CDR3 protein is CASSMAGDEKLFF. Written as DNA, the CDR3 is TGTGCCAGTAGTATGGCAGGGGATGAAAAACTGTTTTTT.

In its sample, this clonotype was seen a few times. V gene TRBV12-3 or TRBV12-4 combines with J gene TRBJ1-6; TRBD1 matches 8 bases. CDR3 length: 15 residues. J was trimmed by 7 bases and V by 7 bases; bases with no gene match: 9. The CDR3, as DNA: TGTGCCAGCATCTTACAGGGGGGGGGGAATTCACCCCTCCACTTT. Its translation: CASILQGGGNSPLHF.

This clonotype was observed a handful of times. CDR3 sequence (DNA): TGTGCCAGCAGTTACATACTAGCGGGAGCCCTAACACCGGCAGATACGCAGTATTTT. This gives the protein CASSYILAGALTPADTQYF. This chain links TRBV6-2 or TRBV6-3 with TRBJ2-3, with TRBD2 matching over 11 bases. V shed 2 bases and J 4 bases; nucleotides not matched to a gene: 14. The CDR3 has 19 residues. CDR1 is MNHEY, CDR2 SVGEGT, per germline.

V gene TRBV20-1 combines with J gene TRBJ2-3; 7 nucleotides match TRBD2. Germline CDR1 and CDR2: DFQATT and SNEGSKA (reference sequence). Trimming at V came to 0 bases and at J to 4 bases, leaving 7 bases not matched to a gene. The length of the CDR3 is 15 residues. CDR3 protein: CSARDSAGAPDTQYF. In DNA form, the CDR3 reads TGCAGTGCTAGAGACTCGGCGGGAGCCCCAGATACGCAGTATTTT.

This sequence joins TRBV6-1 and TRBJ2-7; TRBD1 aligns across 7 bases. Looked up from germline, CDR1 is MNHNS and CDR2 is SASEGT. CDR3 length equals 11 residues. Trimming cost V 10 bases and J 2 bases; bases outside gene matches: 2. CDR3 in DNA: TGTGCCATCGACAGGGCCTACGAGCAGTACTTC. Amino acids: CAIDRAYEQYF.

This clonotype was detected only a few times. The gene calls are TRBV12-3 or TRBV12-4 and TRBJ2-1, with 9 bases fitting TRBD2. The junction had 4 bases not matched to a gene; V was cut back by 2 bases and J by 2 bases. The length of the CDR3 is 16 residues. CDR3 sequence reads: CASSLLLAGTYNEQFF. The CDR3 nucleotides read TGTGCCAGCAGTTTACTCCTAGCGGGAACCTACAATGAGCAGTTCTTC.

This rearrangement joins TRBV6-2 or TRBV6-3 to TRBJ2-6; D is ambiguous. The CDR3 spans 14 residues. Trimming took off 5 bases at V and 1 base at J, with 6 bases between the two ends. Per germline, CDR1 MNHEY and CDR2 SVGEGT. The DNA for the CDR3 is TGTGCCAGCAGTGAAACGTCTGGGGCCAACGTCCTGACTTTC. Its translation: CASSETSGANVLTF.

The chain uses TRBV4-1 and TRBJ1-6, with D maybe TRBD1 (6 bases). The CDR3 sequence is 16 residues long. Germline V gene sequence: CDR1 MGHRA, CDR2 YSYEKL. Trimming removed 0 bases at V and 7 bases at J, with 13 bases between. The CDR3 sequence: CASSQDLGQGNSPLHF. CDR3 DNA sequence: TGCGCCAGCAGCCAAGATTTAGGGCAGGGGAATTCACCCCTCCACTTT.

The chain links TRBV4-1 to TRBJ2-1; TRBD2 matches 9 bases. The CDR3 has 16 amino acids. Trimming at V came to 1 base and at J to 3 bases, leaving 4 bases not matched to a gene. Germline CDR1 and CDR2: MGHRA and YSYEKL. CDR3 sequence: CASSQVPSGNYNEQFF. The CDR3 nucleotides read TGCGCCAGCAGCCAAGTCCCTAGCGGGAACTACAATGAGCAGTTCTTC.

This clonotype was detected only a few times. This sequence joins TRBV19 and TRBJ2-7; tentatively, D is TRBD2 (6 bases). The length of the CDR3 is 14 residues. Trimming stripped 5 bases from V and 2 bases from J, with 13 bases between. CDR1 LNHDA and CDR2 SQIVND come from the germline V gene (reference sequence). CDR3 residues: CASSQGTVTYEQYF. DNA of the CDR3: TGTGCCAGTAGTCAAGGGACTGTTACCTACGAGCAGTACTTC.

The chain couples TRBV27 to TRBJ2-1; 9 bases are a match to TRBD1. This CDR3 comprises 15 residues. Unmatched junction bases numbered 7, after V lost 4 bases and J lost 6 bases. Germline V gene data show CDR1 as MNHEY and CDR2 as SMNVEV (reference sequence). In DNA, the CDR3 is TGTGCCAGCAGTTCCGGGACAGGGAGGGCCAATGAGCAGTTCTTC. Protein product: CASSSGTGRANEQFF.

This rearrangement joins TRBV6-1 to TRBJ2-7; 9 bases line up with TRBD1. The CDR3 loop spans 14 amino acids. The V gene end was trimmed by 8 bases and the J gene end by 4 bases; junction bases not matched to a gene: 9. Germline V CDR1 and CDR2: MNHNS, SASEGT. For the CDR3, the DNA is TGTGCCAGCCTGTCTGGACAGGGGATATACGAGCAGTACTTC. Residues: CASLSGQGIYEQYF.

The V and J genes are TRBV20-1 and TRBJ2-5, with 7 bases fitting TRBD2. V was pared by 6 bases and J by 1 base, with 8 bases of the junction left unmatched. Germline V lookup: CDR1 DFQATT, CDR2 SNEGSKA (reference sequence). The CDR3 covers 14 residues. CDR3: CSASESSGQETQYF. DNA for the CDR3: TGCAGTGCGTCAGAATCTAGCGGCCAAGAGACCCAGTACTTC.

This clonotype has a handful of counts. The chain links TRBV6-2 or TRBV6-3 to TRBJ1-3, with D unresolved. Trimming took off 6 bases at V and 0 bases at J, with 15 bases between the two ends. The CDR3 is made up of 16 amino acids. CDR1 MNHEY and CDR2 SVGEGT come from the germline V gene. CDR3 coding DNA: TGTGCCAGCAGCCATCCGTCCCGGCTCTCTGGAAACACCATATATTTT. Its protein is CASSHPSRLSGNTIYF.

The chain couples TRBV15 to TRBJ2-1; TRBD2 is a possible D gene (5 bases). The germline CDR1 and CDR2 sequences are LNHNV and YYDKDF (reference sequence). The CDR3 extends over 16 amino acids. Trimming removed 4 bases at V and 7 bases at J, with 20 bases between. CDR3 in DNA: TGTGCCACCAGCACGAGGGCTGGAATTGTTGGAAATGAGCAGTTCTTC. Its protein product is CATSTRAGIVGNEQFF.

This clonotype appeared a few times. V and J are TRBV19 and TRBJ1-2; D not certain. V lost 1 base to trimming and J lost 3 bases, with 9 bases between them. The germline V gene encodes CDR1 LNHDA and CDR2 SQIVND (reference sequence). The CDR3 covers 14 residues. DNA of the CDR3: TGTGCCAGTAGTATAGCGGGGATGGACTATGGCTACACCTTC. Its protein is CASSIAGMDYGYTF.

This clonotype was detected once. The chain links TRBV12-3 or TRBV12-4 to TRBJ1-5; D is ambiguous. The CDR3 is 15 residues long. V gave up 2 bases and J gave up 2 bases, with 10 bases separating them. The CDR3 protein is CASSLRSTGNQPQHF. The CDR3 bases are TGTGCCAGCAGTTTACGGTCTACGGGCAATCAGCCCCAGCATTTT.

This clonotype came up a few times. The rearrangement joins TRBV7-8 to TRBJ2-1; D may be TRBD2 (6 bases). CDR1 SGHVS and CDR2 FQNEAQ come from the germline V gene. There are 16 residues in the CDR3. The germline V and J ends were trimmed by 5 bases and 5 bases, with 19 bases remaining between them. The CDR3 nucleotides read TGTGCCAGCAGCCGTGTACCGGGACTCGCCCACAATGAGCAGTTCTTC. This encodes CASSRVPGLAHNEQFF.